This TCR beta chain appears in the sequencing data of a study of PD-1 blockade in classical Hodgkin lymphoma. Brentuximab vedotin exposure varied among the patients, all of whom had relapsed after autologous stem cell transplantation. CDR3 length: 14 amino acids. Germline values: CDR1 MGHRA, CDR2 YSYEKL. V was shortened by 0 bases and J by 4 bases, with 9 bases between the two germline ends. The assay was immunoSEQ multiplex PCR, and TCRdb's table has in-frame clones only and misses some. The repertoire includes about 150,000 clones, around 84% of them detected once, and about 9.3% sits in the top ten.

The source of this sequence is a human donor with classical Hodgkin lymphoma. Sample: peripheral blood mononuclear cells (PBMCs), taken before the second cycle of nivolumab. The genes are TRBV4-1 and TRBJ1-2; D is undetermined. The DNA of the CDR3 is TGCGCCAGCAGCCAAGATACCCATAGCTATGGCTACACCTTC. It is translated as CASSQDTHSYGYTF.